This section outlines one T cell receptor (beta chain) sequence together with its context. This sample was included in a study of blood T cell repertoires in COVID-19. About the research overall: COVID-19 samples from acute and convalescent phases originated in the United States, Italy and Spain.

TCRdb's table, derived via immunoSEQ multiplex PCR, lists solely in-frame clones and lacks some. The table has more than 150,000 clones, approximately 80% seen once. The source is an elderly woman with COVID-19, enrolled during active disease. Sequenced: peripheral blood.

Written as DNA, the CDR3 is TGTGCCAGCAGTTTTCTGGGTGTCAGAAGGAGCACCGGGGAGCTGTTTTTT. As protein: CASSFLGVRRSTGELFF. This sequence joins TRBV28 and TRBJ2-2; D remains unclear. CDR1 is MDHEN and CDR2 is SYDVKM in the germline V gene. This CDR3 has 17 residues. The V end lost 3 bases, the J end lost 4 bases, and 18 bases lay between the germline ends.